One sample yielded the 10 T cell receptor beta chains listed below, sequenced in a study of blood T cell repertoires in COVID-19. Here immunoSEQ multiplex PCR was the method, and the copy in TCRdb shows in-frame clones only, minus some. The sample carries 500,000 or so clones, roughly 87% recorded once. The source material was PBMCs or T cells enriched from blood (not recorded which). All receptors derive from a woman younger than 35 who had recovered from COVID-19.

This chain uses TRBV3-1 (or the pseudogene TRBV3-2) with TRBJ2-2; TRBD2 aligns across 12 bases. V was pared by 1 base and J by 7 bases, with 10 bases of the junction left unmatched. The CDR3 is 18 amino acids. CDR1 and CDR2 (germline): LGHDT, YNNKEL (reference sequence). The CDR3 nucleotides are TGTGCCAGCAGCCAAGTCTCTAGCGGGGGGGCCGATAGCGGGGAGCTGTTTTTT. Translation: CASSQVSSGGADSGELFF.

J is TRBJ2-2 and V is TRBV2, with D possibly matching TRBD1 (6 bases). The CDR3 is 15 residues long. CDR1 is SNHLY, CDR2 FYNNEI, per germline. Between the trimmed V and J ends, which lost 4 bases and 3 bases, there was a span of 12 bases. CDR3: CASSGLQGDTGELFF. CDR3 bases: TGTGCCAGCAGTGGTTTACAGGGCGACACCGGGGAGCTGTTTTTT.

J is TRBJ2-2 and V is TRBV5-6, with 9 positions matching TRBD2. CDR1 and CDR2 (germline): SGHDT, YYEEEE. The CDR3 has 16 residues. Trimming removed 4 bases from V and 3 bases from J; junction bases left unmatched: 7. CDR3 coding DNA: TGTGCCAGCAGCCTAGCGGGGAATCGACACACCGGGGAGCTGTTTTTT. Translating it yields CASSLAGNRHTGELFF.

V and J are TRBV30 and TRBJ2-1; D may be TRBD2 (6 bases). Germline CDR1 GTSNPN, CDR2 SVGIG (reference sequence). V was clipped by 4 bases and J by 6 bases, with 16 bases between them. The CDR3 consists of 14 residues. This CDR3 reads CAWTWSAEGNEQFF. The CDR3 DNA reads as TGTGCCTGGACCTGGAGCGCGGAGGGCAATGAGCAGTTCTTC.

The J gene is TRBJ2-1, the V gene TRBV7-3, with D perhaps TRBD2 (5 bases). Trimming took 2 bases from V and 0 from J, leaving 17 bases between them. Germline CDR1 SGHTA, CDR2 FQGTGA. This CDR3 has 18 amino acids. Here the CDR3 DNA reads TGTGCCAGCAGCTTAGAGGGCGGGTCAGCTAGCTCCTACAATGAGCAGTTCTTC. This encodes CASSLEGGSASSYNEQFF. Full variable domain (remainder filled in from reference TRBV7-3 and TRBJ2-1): GAGVSQTPSNKVTEKGKYVELRCDPISGHTALYWYRQSLGQGPEFLIYFQGTGAADDSGLPNDRFFAVRPEGSVSTLKIQRTERGDSAVYLCASSLEGGSASSYNEQFFGPGTRLTVL.

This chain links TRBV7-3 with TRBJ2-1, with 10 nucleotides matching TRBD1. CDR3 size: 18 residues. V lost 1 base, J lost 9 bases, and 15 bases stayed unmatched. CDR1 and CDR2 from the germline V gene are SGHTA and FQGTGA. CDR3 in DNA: TGTGCCAGCAGCTTAAGGGGTCCCGGACAGGGGGAAAGGATTGAGCAGTTCTTC. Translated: CASSLRGPGQGERIEQFF.

In DNA, the CDR3 is TGTGCCTGGAGTACGGTAGATAATTCACCCCTCCACTTT. Translating gives CAWSTVDNSPLHF. The chain combines TRBV30 with TRBJ1-6; D ambiguous. CDR3 length equals 13 residues. V lost 2 bases and J 5 bases, leaving 7 bases between the germline ends. Germline CDR1 is GTSNPN and CDR2 is SVGIG (reference sequence).

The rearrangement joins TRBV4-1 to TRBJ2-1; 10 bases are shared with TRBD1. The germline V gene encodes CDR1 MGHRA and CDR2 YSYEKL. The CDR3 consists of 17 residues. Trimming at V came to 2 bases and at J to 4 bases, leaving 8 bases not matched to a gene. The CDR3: CASSQSGTGATYNEQFF. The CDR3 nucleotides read TGCGCCAGCAGCCAATCCGGGACAGGGGCTACATACAATGAGCAGTTCTTC.

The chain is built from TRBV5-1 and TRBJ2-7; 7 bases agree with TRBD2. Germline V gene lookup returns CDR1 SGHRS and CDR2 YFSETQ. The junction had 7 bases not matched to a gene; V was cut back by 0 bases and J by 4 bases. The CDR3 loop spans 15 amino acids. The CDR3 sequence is CASSLASGVQYEQYF. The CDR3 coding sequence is TGCGCCAGCAGCTTGGCCAGCGGGGTCCAATACGAGCAGTACTTC. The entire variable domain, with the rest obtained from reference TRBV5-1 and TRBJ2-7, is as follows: KAGVTQTPRYLIKTRGQQVTLSCSPISGHRSVSWYQQTPGQGLQFLFEYFSETQRNKGNFPGRFSGRQFSNSRSEMNVSTLELGDSALYLCASSLASGVQYEQYFGPGTRLTVT.

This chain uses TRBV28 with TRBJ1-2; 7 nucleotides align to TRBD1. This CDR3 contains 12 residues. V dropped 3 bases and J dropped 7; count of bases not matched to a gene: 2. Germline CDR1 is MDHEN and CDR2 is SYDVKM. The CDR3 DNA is TGTGCCAGCAGTTTGCAGGGGGTTGGCTACACCTTC. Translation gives CASSLQGVGYTF.